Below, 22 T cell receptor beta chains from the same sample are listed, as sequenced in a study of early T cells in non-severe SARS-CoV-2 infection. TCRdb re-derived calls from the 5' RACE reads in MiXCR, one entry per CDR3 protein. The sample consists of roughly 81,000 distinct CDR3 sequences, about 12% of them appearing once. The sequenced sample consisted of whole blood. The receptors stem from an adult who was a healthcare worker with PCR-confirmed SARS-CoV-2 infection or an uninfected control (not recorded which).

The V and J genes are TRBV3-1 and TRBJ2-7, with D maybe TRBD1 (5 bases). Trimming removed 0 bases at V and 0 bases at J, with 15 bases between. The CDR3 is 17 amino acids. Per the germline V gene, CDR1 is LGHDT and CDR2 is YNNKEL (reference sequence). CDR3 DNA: TGTGCCAGCAGCCAAGATCCCGCAGGGCCCCGCTCCTACGAGCAGTACTTC. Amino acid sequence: CASSQDPAGPRSYEQYF.

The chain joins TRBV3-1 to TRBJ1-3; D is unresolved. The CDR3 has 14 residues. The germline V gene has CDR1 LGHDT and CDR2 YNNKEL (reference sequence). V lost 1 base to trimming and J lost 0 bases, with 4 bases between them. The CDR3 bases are TGTGCCAGCAGCCAAGGGCCCTCTGGAAACACCATATATTTT. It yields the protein CASSQGPSGNTIYF.

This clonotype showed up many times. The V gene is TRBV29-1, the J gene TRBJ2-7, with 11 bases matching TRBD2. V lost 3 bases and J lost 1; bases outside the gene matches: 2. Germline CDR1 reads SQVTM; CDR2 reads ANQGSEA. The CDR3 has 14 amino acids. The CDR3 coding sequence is TGCAGCGTTGATCGACTAGCGGGATCCTACGAGCAGTACTTC. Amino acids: CSVDRLAGSYEQYF.

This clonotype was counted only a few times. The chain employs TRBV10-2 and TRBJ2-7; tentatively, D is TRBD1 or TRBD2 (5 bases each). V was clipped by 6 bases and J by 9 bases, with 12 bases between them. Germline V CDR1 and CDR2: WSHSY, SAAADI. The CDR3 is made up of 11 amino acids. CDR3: CASSIAQGQYF. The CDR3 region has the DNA TGCGCCAGCAGCATAGCGCAGGGGCAGTACTTC.

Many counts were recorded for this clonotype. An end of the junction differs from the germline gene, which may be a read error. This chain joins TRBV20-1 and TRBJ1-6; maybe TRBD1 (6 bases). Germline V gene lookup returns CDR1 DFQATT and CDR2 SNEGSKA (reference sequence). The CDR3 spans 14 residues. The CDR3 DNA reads TGCAGTGCCAGAGGGGGAATCTATAATTCACCCCTCCACTTT. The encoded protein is CSARGGIYNSPLHF.

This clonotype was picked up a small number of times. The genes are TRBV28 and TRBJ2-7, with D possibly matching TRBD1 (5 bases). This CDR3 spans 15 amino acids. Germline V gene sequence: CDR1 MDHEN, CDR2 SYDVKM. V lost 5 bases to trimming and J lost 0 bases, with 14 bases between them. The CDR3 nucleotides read TGTGCCAGCAGTCCCACCGCAAGGGGCTCCTACGAGCAGTACTTC. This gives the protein CASSPTARGSYEQYF.

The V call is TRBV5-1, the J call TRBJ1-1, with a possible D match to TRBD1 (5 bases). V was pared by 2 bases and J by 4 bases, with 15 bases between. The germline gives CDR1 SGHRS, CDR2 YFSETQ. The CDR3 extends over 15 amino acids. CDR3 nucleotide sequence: TGCGCCAGCAGCTTTGTGGAGGGGCTGGGCACTGAAGCTTTCTTT. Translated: CASSFVEGLGTEAFF.

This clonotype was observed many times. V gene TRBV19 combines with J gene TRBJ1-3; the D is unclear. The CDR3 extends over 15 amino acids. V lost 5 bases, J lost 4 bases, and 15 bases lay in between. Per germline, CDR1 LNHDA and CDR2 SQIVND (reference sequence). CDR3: CASSPRSEGGNTIYF. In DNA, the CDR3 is TGTGCCAGTAGTCCCCGTTCCGAGGGAGGAAACACCATATATTTT. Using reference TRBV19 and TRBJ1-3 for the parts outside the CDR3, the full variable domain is DGGITQSPKYLFRKEGQNVTLSCEQNLNHDAMYWYRQDPGQGLRLIYYSQIVNDFQKGDIAEGYSVSREKKESFPLTVTSAQKNPTAFYLCASSPRSEGGNTIYFGEGSWLTVV.

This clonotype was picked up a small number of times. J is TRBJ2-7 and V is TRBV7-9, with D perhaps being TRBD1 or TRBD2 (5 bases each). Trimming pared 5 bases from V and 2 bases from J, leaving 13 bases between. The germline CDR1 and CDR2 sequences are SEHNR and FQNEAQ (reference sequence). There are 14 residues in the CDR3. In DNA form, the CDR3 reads TGTGCCAGCAGCCCCCCGGGACGGCCCTACGAGCAGTACTTC. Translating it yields CASSPPGRPYEQYF. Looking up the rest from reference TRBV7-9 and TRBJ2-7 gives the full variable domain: DTGVSQNPRHKITKRGQNVTFRCDPISEHNRLYWYRQTLGQGPEFLTYFQNEAQLEKSRLLSDRFSAERPKGSFSTLEIQRTEQGDSAMYLCASSPPGRPYEQYFGPGTRLTVT.

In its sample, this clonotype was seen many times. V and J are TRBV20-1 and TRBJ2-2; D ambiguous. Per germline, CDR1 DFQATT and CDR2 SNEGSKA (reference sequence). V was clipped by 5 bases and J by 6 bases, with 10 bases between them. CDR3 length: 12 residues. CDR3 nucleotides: TGCAGTGCTTGGACCGATTCCGGGGAGCTGTTTTTT. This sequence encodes CSAWTDSGELFF.

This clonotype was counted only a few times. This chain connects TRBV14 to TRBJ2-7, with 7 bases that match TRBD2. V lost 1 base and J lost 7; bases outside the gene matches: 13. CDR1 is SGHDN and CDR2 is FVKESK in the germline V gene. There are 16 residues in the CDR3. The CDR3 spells CASSQVSGVRVREQYF. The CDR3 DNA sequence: TGTGCCAGCAGCCAAGTGAGCGGGGTTCGAGTCCGGGAGCAGTACTTC.

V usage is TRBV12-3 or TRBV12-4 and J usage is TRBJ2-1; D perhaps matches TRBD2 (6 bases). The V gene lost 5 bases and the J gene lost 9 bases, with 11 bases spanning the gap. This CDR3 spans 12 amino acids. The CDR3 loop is CASSLRGVEQFF. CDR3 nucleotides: TGTGCCAGCAGTCTCCGCGGGGTTGAGCAGTTCTTC.

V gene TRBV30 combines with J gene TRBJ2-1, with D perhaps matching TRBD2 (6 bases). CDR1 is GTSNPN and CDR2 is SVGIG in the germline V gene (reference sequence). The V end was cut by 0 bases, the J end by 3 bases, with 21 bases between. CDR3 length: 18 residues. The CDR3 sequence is CAWSVLGRAGLFYNEQFF. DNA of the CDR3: TGTGCCTGGAGTGTATTGGGCCGAGCGGGCTTATTCTACAATGAGCAGTTCTTC. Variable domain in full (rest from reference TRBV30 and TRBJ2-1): SQTIHQWPATLVQPVGSPLSLECTVEGTSNPNLYWYRQAAGRGLQLLFYSVGIGQISSEVPQNLSASRPQDRQFILSSKKLLLSDSGFYLCAWSVLGRAGLFYNEQFFGPGTRLTVL.

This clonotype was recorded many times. CDR3 protein: CASNPRRGAGNEQFF. CDR3 in DNA: TGTGCCAGTAACCCCCGGCGGGGGGCGGGGAATGAGCAGTTCTTC. The chain carries TRBV19 and TRBJ2-1; 8 bases are shared with TRBD2. There are 15 residues in the CDR3. The ends lost 7 bases at V and 7 bases at J; junction bases unmatched: 12. Per the germline V gene, CDR1 is LNHDA and CDR2 is SQIVND (reference sequence).

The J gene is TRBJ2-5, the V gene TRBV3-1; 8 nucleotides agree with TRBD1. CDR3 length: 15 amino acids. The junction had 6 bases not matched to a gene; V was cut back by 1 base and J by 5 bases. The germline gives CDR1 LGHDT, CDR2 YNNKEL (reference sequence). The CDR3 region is CASSQAGGLGETQYF. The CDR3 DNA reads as TGTGCCAGCAGCCAAGCAGGGGGCTTGGGGGAGACCCAGTACTTC.

The CDR3 coding sequence is TGTGCCAGCAGTGAATCCTACAGCAGAACTGAAGCTTTCTTT. This gives the protein CASSESYSRTEAFF. This sequence joins TRBV25-1 and TRBJ1-1; D gene ambiguous. V shed 1 base and J shed 5 bases, with 11 bases lying between them. CDR1 and CDR2 (germline): MGHDK, SYGVNS. CDR3 length: 14 residues. Supplemented by reference TRBV25-1 and TRBJ1-1, the full variable domain reads EADIYQTPRYLVIGTGKKITLECSQTMGHDKMYWYQQDPGMELHLIHYSYGVNSTEKGDLSSESTVSRIRTEHFPLTLESARPSHTSQYLCASSESYSRTEAFFGQGTRLTVV.

The CDR3 reads CASSPGLETQYF. The CDR3 nucleotides read TGTGCCAGCAGCCCAGGCCTGGAGACCCAGTACTTC. This chain joins TRBV7-3 and TRBJ2-5; no firm D call. Trimming removed 5 bases from V and 5 bases from J, with 9 bases in between. The CDR3 loop spans 12 amino acids. Germline CDR1 and CDR2: SGHTA and FQGTGA.

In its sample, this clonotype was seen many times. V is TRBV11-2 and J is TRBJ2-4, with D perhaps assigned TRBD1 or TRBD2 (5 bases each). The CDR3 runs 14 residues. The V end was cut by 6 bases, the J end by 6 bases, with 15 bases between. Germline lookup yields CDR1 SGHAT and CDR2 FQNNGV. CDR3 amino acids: CASSSWGTLNIQYF. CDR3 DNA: TGTGCCAGCAGTTCCTGGGGGACCTTAAACATTCAGTACTTC.

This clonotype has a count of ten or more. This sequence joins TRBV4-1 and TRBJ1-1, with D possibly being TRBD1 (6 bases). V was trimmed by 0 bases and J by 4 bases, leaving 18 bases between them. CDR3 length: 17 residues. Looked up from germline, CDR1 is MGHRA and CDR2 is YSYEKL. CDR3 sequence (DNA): TGCGCCAGCAGCCAAGAGGTACGGGGGGGCGATAGCACTGAAGCTTTCTTT. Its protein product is CASSQEVRGGDSTEAFF.

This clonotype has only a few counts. This chain's CDR3 is CSVPWGQEAFF. The CDR3 nucleotides are TGCAGCGTTCCCTGGGGACAGGAAGCTTTCTTT. The chain couples TRBV29-1 to TRBJ1-1; 7 bases fit TRBD1. J gave up 8 bases and V 5 bases, and 5 bases lay outside the gene matches. This CDR3 has 11 residues. The V gene's germline CDR1 is SQVTM and CDR2 ANQGSEA. The whole variable domain, remainder taken from reference TRBV29-1 and TRBJ1-1, is SAVISQKPSRDICQRGTSLTIQCQVDSQVTMMFWYRQQPGQSLTLIATANQGSEATYESGFVIDKFPISRPNLTFSTLTVSNMSPEDSSIYLCSVPWGQEAFFGQGTRLTVV.

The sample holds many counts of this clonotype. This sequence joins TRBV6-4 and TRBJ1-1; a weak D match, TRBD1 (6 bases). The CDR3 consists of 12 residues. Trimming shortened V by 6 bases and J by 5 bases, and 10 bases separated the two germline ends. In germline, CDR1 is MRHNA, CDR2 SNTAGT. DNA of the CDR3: TGTGCCAGCAGGGTAGGGGGAACTGAAGCTTTCTTT. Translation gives CASRVGGTEAFF.

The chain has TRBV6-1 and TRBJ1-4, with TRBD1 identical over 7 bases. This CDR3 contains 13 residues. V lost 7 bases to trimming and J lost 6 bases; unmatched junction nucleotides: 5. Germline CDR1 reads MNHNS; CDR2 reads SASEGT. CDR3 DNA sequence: TGTGCCAGCACGGACAGGCGCGATGAAAAACTGTTTTTT. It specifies CASTDRRDEKLFF.